Following are 9 T cell receptor beta chains from one sample sequenced in a study of PD-1 blockade in classical Hodgkin lymphoma. As to time point: cycle 4 day 1 (C4D1), after less than 7 weeks of nivolumab. Brentuximab vedotin exposure varied, and every patient relapsed after autologous stem cell transplantation. Clones were sequenced by immunoSEQ multiplex PCR, and TCRdb holds only the in-frame ones, with some missing. This table holds about 19,000 clones, approximately 73% found once. The sequencing used peripheral blood mononuclear cells (PBMCs), collected before the fourth cycle of nivolumab. The receptors derive from a human donor with classical Hodgkin lymphoma.

Comments on this clone: Other DNA sequences in this sample translate to the same CDR3. The chain employs TRBV29-1 and TRBJ1-1; D gene ambiguous. V lost 7 bases, J lost 2 bases, and 5 bases lay in between. The germline gives CDR1 SQVTM, CDR2 ANQGSEA. This CDR3 region has 10 residues. The CDR3 reads CSAFNTEAFF. As DNA, the CDR3 is TGCAGCGCCTTCAACACTGAAGCTTTCTTT.

This clone was recorded only once. The chain has TRBV21-1 and TRBJ1-1. TRBV21-1 is shown as a pseudogene. The CDR3 length is 16 residues. The CDR3 is CASSSREEGRGTEAFF. CDR3 nucleotides: TGTGCCAGCAGCTCCCGTGAGGAGGGGAGGGGGACTGAAGCTTTCTTT.

This clone appeared a single time. The V call is TRBV18, the J call TRBJ2-3, with TRBD2 as a possible D gene (6 bases). Germline V gene data show CDR1 as KGHSH and CDR2 as LQKENI. Trimming removed 2 bases at V and 0 bases at J, with 12 bases between. The CDR3 covers 16 residues. The CDR3 DNA follows: TGTGCCAGCTCACCAAGGGCAGGGACTAGCACAGATACGCAGTATTTT. Translating it yields CASSPRAGTSTDTQYF.

This chain uses TRBV30 with TRBJ2-7, with a possible D match to TRBD1 (5 bases). CDR1 and CDR2 from the germline V gene are GTSNPN and SVGIG (reference sequence). The germline V and J ends were trimmed by 4 bases and 2 bases, with 9 bases remaining between them. This CDR3 comprises 12 residues. CDR3 coding DNA: TGTGCCTGGATCCAGGGTACCTACGAGCAGTACTTC. This translates into CAWIQGTYEQYF.

The chain combines TRBV18 with TRBJ2-2; maybe TRBD1 (5 bases). This CDR3 is 17 amino acids long. The germline V and J ends were trimmed by 2 bases and 1 base, with 14 bases remaining between them. Germline CDR1 and CDR2: KGHSH and LQKENI. The CDR3 DNA reads as TGTGCCAGCTCACCAGTCCGTTCCCAGGGGAACACCGGGGAGCTGTTTTTT. Its translation is CASSPVRSQGNTGELFF.

This sequence joins TRBV5-1 and TRBJ2-6, with D possibly being TRBD2 (6 bases). Germline CDR1 is SGHRS and CDR2 is YFSETQ. Between the trimmed V and J ends, which lost 4 bases and 1 base, there was a span of 24 bases. This CDR3 has 20 amino acids. CDR3 residues: CASSGGLGLFTLSGANVLTF. CDR3 nucleotide sequence: TGCGCCAGCAGCGGAGGATTGGGACTCTTCACCCTTTCTGGGGCCAACGTCCTGACTTTC.

J is TRBJ1-1 and V is TRBV6-6, with D perhaps TRBD1 (5 bases). Germline V gene sequence: CDR1 MNHNY, CDR2 SVGAGI (reference sequence). Trimming removed 7 bases at V and 0 bases at J, with 12 bases between. The CDR3 runs 14 residues. CDR3 amino acids: CASTRDGMNTEAFF. The CDR3 region has the DNA TGTGCCAGCACCCGGGACGGAATGAACACTGAAGCTTTCTTT.

The chain carries TRBV27 and TRBJ1-4; D ambiguous. The V end was cut by 5 bases, the J end by 3 bases, with 13 bases between. Germline V gene lookup returns CDR1 MNHEY and CDR2 SMNVEV (reference sequence). The CDR3 totals 15 residues. The CDR3 bases are TGTGCCAGCAGTCCCTTGAGGCTTGCTAATGAAAAACTGTTTTTT. Protein product: CASSPLRLANEKLFF.

The CDR3 reads CASSWEKYPLMGYTF. CDR3 bases: TGTGCCAGCAGTTGGGAGAAGTACCCCCTTATGGGCTACACCTTC. The genes are TRBV6-5 and TRBJ1-2; D is unresolved. CDR1 is MNHEY, CDR2 SVGAGI, per germline. V gave up 4 bases and J gave up 8 bases, with 20 bases separating them. The CDR3 has 15 residues.